This passage covers 32 T cell receptor beta chains from one sample sequenced in a study of monozygotic twins with inflammatory bowel disease. TCRdb reanalyzed the 5' RACE reads and collapses them to one entry per CDR3 protein, without DNA. Its table lists fewer than 550,000 distinct CDR3 sequences. Sequencing was carried out using blood. The receptors were sampled from a human donor with ulcerative colitis or Crohn's disease, or a healthy co-twin of an affected twin (not recorded which).

The chain joins TRBV21-1 to TRBJ2-7; the D call of TRBD1 rests on TCRdb alone, since no DNA is present to check it. TRBV21-1 is a pseudogene. This CDR3 is built from 12 residues. The CDR3 region is CANPGQGNEQYF.

The V and J genes are TRBV20-1 and TRBJ1-1; the D call from TCRdb, TRBD1, cannot be confirmed without DNA. The CDR3 is 13 residues long. The germline CDR1 and CDR2 sequences are DFQATT and SNEGSKA (reference sequence). The CDR3 spells CSAQRQGATEAFF.

The V gene is TRBV20-1, the J gene TRBJ2-5; TCRdb's D call, TRBD2, is unchecked because there is no DNA. Germline lookup yields CDR1 DFQATT and CDR2 SNEGSKA (reference sequence). CDR3 size: 12 residues. The CDR3 sequence is CSASPAGETQYF.

The V gene is TRBV29-1, the J gene TRBJ2-2; TCRdb reports TRBD1, a call that lacks DNA to check it against. CDR3 length equals 14 residues. Germline V gene sequence: CDR1 SQVTM, CDR2 ANQGSEA. This CDR3 reads CSVRMTGFTGELFF.

J is TRBJ2-1 and V is TRBV24-1; TCRdb outputs TRBD1, but without DNA this stays unchecked. The CDR3 sequence is 13 residues long. Germline loops: CDR1 KGHDR, CDR2 SFDVKD. The CDR3 region is CATSGLGASEQFF.

The rearrangement links TRBV19 to TRBJ2-1. Germline values: CDR1 LNHDA, CDR2 SQIVND (reference sequence). The CDR3 contains 15 residues. The chain's CDR3 is CASTITGSSYNEQFF.

This sequence joins TRBV5-1 and TRBJ2-3; TCRdb indicates TRBD1, and absent DNA this call remains unverified. CDR1 and CDR2 from the germline V gene are SGHRS and YFSETQ. This CDR3 region has 15 residues. Here the CDR3 reads CASSLVMGRTDTQYF.

CDR3 region: CASSRVVAANTEAFF. The genes are TRBV3-1 and TRBJ1-1. In germline, CDR1 is LGHDT, CDR2 YNNKEL (reference sequence). CDR3 length: 15 residues. Full variable domain (outside the CDR3, taken from reference TRBV3-1 and TRBJ1-1): DTAVSQTPKYLVTQMGNDKSIKCEQNLGHDTMYWYKQDSKKFLKIMFSYNNKELIINETVPNRFSPKSPDKAHLNLHINSLELGDSAVYFCASSRVVAANTEAFFGQGTRLTVV.

This chain connects TRBV7-2 to TRBJ2-2; TCRdb proposes TRBD1, but this gene call is untestable without DNA. This CDR3 is 16 amino acids long. Germline V gene data show CDR1 as SGHTA and CDR2 as FQGNSA. The CDR3 loop reads CASSYDRDKVTGELFF.

Here the CDR3 reads CASSGGSIDTQYF. V is TRBV9 and J is TRBJ2-3; TCRdb picks TRBD1, but there is no DNA to check that call. There are 13 residues in the CDR3. The germline V gene has CDR1 SGDLS and CDR2 YYNGEE.

The chain is built from TRBV6-1 and TRBJ2-1; TCRdb proposes TRBD2, but this gene call is untestable without DNA. CDR1 is MNHNS, CDR2 SASEGT, per germline. The CDR3 is 14 amino acids. CDR3 amino acids: CAIKMGLASHEQFF.

V and J are TRBV10-3 and TRBJ2-1; absent DNA, TCRdb's TRBD1 call cannot be checked. Germline CDR1 is ENHRY and CDR2 is SYGVKD. The CDR3 runs 13 residues. CDR3 loop: CAISDRANHEQFF.

V and J are TRBV15 and TRBJ2-1. CDR3 length: 18 amino acids. Germline assignment: CDR1 LNHNV and CDR2 YYDKDF (reference sequence). CDR3 sequence: CATSRGGSLASSYNEQFF. Together with reference TRBV15 and TRBJ2-1, the CDR3 gives the full variable domain: DAMVIQNPRYQVTQFGKPVTLSCSQTLNHNVMYWYQQKSSQAPKLLFHYYDKDFNNEADTPDNFQSRRPNTSFCFLDIRSPGLGDTAMYLCATSRGGSLASSYNEQFFGPGTRLTVL.

The rearrangement uses TRBV6-5 and TRBJ2-7. This CDR3 comprises 14 residues. Per the germline V gene, CDR1 is MNHEY and CDR2 is SVGAGI. The CDR3 here is CASSYGSVSYEQYF.

The V call is TRBV13, the J call TRBJ1-1. The CDR3 is 14 residues long. In germline, CDR1 is PRHDT, CDR2 FYEKMQ (reference sequence). The CDR3 is CATRSGAANTEAFF.

V and J are TRBV7-6 and TRBJ1-5. This CDR3 has 13 residues. The germline V gene encodes CDR1 SGHVS and CDR2 FNYEAQ. CDR3 sequence reads: CASSSDINQPQHF.

This chain links TRBV5-1 with TRBJ2-1. Germline values: CDR1 SGHRS, CDR2 YFSETQ. CDR3 length: 15 residues. The CDR3 loop is CASSLGQSIDNEQFF.

This rearrangement joins TRBV7-8 to TRBJ1-4. Germline values: CDR1 SGHVS, CDR2 FQNEAQ. This CDR3 region has 14 residues. This CDR3 is CASSAGTNNEKLFF.

The rearrangement joins TRBV29-1 to TRBJ2-3; no DNA is available, so the TRBD1 call from TCRdb remains unchecked. Germline-derived CDR1 and CDR2 are SQVTM and ANQGSEA. CDR3 length: 14 amino acids. Here the CDR3 reads CSVGAGVGWDTQYF.

The genes are TRBV5-5 and TRBJ2-1; absent DNA, TCRdb's TRBD1 call cannot be checked. The CDR3 runs 15 residues. Germline CDR1 is SGHKS and CDR2 is YYEKEE (reference sequence). The CDR3 reads CASYKGGASYNEQFF.

The CDR3 loop reads CSVEGGDDGYTF. The chain carries TRBV29-1 and TRBJ1-2; there is no DNA to check the TCRdb D call of TRBD1. This CDR3 region has 12 residues. The V gene's germline CDR1 is SQVTM and CDR2 ANQGSEA. Filled out from reference TRBV29-1 and TRBJ1-2, the complete variable domain reads SAVISQKPSRDICQRGTSLTIQCQVDSQVTMMFWYRQQPGQSLTLIATANQGSEATYESGFVIDKFPISRPNLTFSTLTVSNMSPEDSSIYLCSVEGGDDGYTFGSGTRLTVV.

The rearrangement links TRBV7-2 to TRBJ2-3; TCRdb's assignment of TRBD1 cannot be checked, as there is no DNA. Germline V gives CDR1 SGHTA, CDR2 FQGNSA. This CDR3 spans 12 amino acids. The CDR3 protein is CASRSQGDTQYF.

This chain connects TRBV7-3 to TRBJ2-6; as DNA is missing, the TRBD1 call by TCRdb cannot be tested. CDR1 SGHTA and CDR2 FQGTGA come from the germline V gene. The CDR3 totals 20 residues. CDR3 amino acids: CASSLLGRGRADSGANVLTF. Full variable domain (remainder filled in from reference TRBV7-3 and TRBJ2-6): GAGVSQTPSNKVTEKGKYVELRCDPISGHTALYWYRQSLGQGPEFLIYFQGTGAADDSGLPNDRFFAVRPEGSVSTLKIQRTERGDSAVYLCASSLLGRGRADSGANVLTFGAGSRLTVL.

V gene TRBV12-5 combines with J gene TRBJ2-2. The CDR3 is 15 residues long. Germline-derived CDR1 and CDR2 are LGHNT and FRNRAP. The CDR3 protein is CASGLVGKNTGELFF.

V is TRBV20-1 and J is TRBJ1-5; TCRdb proposes TRBD1, but this gene call is untestable without DNA. From germline, CDR1 is DFQATT and CDR2 SNEGSKA (reference sequence). This CDR3 contains 14 residues. The CDR3 protein is CSATGQGQDALQHF.

The CDR3 here is CSAQDQEGAIEAFF. V gene TRBV20-1 combines with J gene TRBJ1-1; there is no DNA to check the TCRdb D call of TRBD1. The CDR3 length is 14 residues. Germline V CDR1 and CDR2: DFQATT, SNEGSKA (reference sequence).

The chain uses TRBV4-3 and TRBJ2-4. The CDR3 is 16 amino acids. Germline CDR1 LGHNA, CDR2 YSLEER. The CDR3 spells CASSQEKRLAKNMQYF.

The rearrangement joins TRBV6-6 to TRBJ1-2; TCRdb gives TRBD1 as the D gene, but with no DNA this cannot be confirmed. There are 13 residues in the CDR3. Germline lookup yields CDR1 MNHNY and CDR2 SVGAGI (reference sequence). Here the CDR3 reads CASRGQGADGYTF.

V is TRBV6-4 and J is TRBJ1-5. The CDR3 sequence is 13 residues long. The germline V gene has CDR1 MRHNA and CDR2 SNTAGT. Here the CDR3 reads CASSEGSNQPQHF.

The chain has TRBV4-1 and TRBJ1-4; TCRdb's assignment of TRBD1 cannot be checked, as there is no DNA. Germline values: CDR1 MGHRA, CDR2 YSYEKL. The CDR3 spans 14 residues. The CDR3 sequence: CASSQGQRNEKLFF.

The chain has TRBV5-1 and TRBJ1-2. The germline V gene encodes CDR1 SGHRS and CDR2 YFSETQ. CDR3 length: 14 amino acids. CDR3: CASSLEHPVDGYTF. The variable domain in full, completed from reference TRBV5-1 and TRBJ1-2, reads KAGVTQTPRYLIKTRGQQVTLSCSPISGHRSVSWYQQTPGQGLQFLFEYFSETQRNKGNFPGRFSGRQFSNSRSEMNVSTLELGDSALYLCASSLEHPVDGYTFGSGTRLTVV.

V gene TRBV20-1 combines with J gene TRBJ2-7; TCRdb's D call, TRBD1, is unchecked because there is no DNA. CDR3 length: 15 amino acids. In germline, CDR1 is DFQATT, CDR2 SNEGSKA (reference sequence). The CDR3 loop reads CSASHQTGRSYEQYF.